Described below is a single T cell receptor (beta chain) sequence and its context. The sample is drawn from a study of blood T cells in healthy people across ages. The V and J ends lost 2 bases and 2 bases, in that order; junction bases with no gene match: 8. Germline loops: CDR1 SGHRS, CDR2 YFSETQ. CDR3 size: 16 residues. Alongside a J-beta primer mix, a sample-barcoded 5' primer served in a second PCR lasting about 6 to 11 cycles. From the 5' RACE reads, TCRdb called clonotypes with MiXCR, one entry per CDR3 protein. The table shows roughly 1,500,000 distinct CDR3 sequences, with around 39% occurring only once.

This TCR came from a woman between 18 and 30 years old in good health. J is TRBJ2-7 and V is TRBV5-1; 9 positions match TRBD1. The source material was blood. CDR3 protein: CASSLSRDRVPYEQYF. The CDR3 nucleotides read TGCGCCAGCAGCTTATCCCGGGACAGGGTCCCCTACGAGCAGTACTTC.